The present entry profiles one T cell receptor beta chain with its context. What it recognizes is unknown. The entry originates in a study of blood T cells in healthy people across ages. Study-wide findings and caveats: Long-lived and aged donors differed, with more naive CD4+ cells and higher diversity in the long-lived. There was a strong correlation between TCR beta diversity and naive T cell percentage. What prevented conclusive comparison of naive and antigen-experienced cells was that PBMCs were unsorted.

It was with a sample-barcoded 5' primer and a J-beta primer mix that a second PCR of roughly 7 to 12 cycles was run. TCRdb re-derived calls from the 5' RACE reads in MiXCR, one entry per CDR3 protein. Among nearly 800,000 distinct CDR3 sequences, about 61% were seen once, and the ten largest hold 25% to 30%. Sequencing input: blood. The receptor was isolated from a man aged 40-49 years in good health.

The CDR3, as DNA: TGTGCCAGCGCTAACTCAGGACTAGCGGGGGGGCGGTACAATGAGCAGTTCTTC. Amino acid sequence: CASANSGLAGGRYNEQFF. The gene calls are TRBV27 and TRBJ2-1, with 15 bases aligning to TRBD2. Germline values: CDR1 MNHEY, CDR2 SMNVEV (reference sequence). CDR3 length: 18 amino acids. With 8 bases clipped from V and 4 bases from J, the junction kept 12 bases outside the gene matches.